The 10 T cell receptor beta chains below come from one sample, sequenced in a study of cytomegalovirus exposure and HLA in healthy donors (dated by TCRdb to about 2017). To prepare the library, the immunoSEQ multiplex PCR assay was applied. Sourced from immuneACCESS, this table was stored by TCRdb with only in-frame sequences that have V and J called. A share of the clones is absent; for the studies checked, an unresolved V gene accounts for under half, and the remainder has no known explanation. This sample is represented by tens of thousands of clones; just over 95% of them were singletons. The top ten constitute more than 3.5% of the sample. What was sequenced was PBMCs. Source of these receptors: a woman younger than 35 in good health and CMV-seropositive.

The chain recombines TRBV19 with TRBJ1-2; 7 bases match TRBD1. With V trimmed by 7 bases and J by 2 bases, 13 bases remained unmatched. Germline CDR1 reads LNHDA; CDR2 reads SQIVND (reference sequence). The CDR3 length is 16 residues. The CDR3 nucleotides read TGTGCCAGTACCCCGTGGGGGGACAGTTACAACTATGGCTACACCTTC. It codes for CASTPWGDSYNYGYTF. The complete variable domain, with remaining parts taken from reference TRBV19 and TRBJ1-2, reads DGGITQSPKYLFRKEGQNVTLSCEQNLNHDAMYWYRQDPGQGLRLIYYSQIVNDFQKGDIAEGYSVSREKKESFPLTVTSAQKNPTAFYLCASTPWGDSYNYGYTFGSGTRLTVV.

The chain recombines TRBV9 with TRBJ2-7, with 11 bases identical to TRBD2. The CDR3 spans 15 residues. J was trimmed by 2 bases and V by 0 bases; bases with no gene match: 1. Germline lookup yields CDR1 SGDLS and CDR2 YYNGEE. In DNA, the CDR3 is TGTGCCAGCAGCGTAGGACTAGCGGGGACCTACGAGCAGTACTTC. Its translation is CASSVGLAGTYEQYF. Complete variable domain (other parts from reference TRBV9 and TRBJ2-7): DSGVTQTPKHLITATGQRVTLRCSPRSGDLSVYWYQQSLDQGLQFLIQYYNGEERAKGNILERFSAQQFPDLHSELNLSSLELGDSALYFCASSVGLAGTYEQYFGPGTRLTVT.

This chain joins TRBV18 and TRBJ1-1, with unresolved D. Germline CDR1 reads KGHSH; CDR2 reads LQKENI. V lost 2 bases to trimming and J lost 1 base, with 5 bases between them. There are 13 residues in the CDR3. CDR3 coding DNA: TGTGCCAGCTCACCATCAGGGAACACTGAAGCTTTCTTT. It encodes CASSPSGNTEAFF. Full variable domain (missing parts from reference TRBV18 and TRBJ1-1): NAGVMQNPRHLVRRRGQEARLRCSPMKGHSHVYWYRQLPEEGLKFMVYLQKENIIDESGMPKERFSAEFPKEGPSILRIQQVVRGDSAAYFCASSPSGNTEAFFGQGTRLTVV.

The CDR3 sequence is CASSLYSGTSGSNEQFF. For the CDR3, the DNA is TGTGCCAGCAGTTTATACTCCGGGACTAGCGGGTCCAATGAGCAGTTCTTC. The V gene is TRBV28, the J gene TRBJ2-1; 12 bases align to TRBD2. Germline loops: CDR1 MDHEN, CDR2 SYDVKM. The CDR3 length is 17 residues. J lost 6 bases, V lost 1 base, and 7 bases had no gene match.

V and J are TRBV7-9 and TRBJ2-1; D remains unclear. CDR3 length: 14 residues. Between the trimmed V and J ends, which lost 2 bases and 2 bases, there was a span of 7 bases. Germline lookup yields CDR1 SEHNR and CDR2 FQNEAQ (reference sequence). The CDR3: CASSLSDTYNEQFF. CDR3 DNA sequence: TGTGCCAGCAGCTTAAGTGACACCTACAATGAGCAGTTCTTC. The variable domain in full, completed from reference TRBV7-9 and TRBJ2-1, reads DTGVSQNPRHKITKRGQNVTFRCDPISEHNRLYWYRQTLGQGPEFLTYFQNEAQLEKSRLLSDRFSAERPKGSFSTLEIQRTEQGDSAMYLCASSLSDTYNEQFFGPGTRLTVL.

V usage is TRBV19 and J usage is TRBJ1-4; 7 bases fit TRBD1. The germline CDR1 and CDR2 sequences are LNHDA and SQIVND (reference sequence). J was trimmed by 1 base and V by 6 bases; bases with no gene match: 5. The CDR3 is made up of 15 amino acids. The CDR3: CASSSSGGTNEKLFF. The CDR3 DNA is TGTGCCAGTAGCTCTTCAGGGGGAACTAATGAAAAACTGTTTTTT.

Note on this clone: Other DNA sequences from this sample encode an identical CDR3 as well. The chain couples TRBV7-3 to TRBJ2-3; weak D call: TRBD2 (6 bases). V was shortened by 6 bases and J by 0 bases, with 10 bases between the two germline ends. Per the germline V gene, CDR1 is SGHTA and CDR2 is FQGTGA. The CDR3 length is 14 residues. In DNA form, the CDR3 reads TGTGCCAGCAGTTTAGGACTAAGCACAGATACGCAGTATTTT. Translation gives CASSLGLSTDTQYF.

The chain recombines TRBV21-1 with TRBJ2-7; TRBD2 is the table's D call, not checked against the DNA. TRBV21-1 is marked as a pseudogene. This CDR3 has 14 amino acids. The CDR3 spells CASSNGRRSYEQYF. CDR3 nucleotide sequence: TGTGCCAGCAGCAACGGGAGGCGCTCCTACGAGCAGTACTTC.

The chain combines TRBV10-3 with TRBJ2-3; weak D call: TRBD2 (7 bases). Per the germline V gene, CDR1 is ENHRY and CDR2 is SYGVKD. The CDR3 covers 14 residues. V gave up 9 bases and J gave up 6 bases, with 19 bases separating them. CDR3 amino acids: CAMGEGGAADTQYF. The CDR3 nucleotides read TGTGCCATGGGAGAAGGGGGGGCCGCGGATACGCAGTATTTT.

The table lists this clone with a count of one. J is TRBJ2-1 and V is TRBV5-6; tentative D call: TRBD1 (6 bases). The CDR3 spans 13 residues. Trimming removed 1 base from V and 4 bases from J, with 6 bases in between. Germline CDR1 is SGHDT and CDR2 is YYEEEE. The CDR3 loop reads CASSLTGYNEQFF. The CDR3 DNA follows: TGTGCCAGCAGCTTGACAGGGTACAATGAGCAGTTCTTC.